The T cell receptor beta chain described here comes from a study of blood T cell repertoires in COVID-19 (dated by TCRdb to 2018 to 2020). Study-wide context: The collaborator samples originated in the United States, Italy and Spain and spanned the acute and convalescent phases of COVID-19. The material from the prospective study consisted of cDNA or gDNA derived from T cells, B-cell-depleted T cells, or PBMCs. The sample metadata nearly always contained a de-identified subject ID, COVID-19 status, age in years and sex. Subjects who had been exposed to COVID-19, were actively infected with it, or had recovered from it provided the deeply sampled blood TCRbeta repertoires that made up the dataset. HLA class I and class II types, where available, came from metadata supplied by the sample provider rather than from assay-based typing. The repertoires were made available in a free public database intended to serve as a resource for research on the immune response to SARS-CoV-2. The samples were drawn from two sources: the first 160 participants of the ongoing ImmuneRACE study, and 1,254 subjects contributed by 6 global collaborators. The research as a whole found: Clinical and demographic metadata were provided uncurated, with the amount varying by source and participant.

About this clone itself: Its binding antigen is unknown. No base quality values were provided; no much bigger clone lies one nucleotide off.

TCRbeta CDR3 regions were amplified from genomic DNA using the immunoSEQ Assay, a bias-controlled multiplex PCR. The authors' analysis ran thus. Nucleated cell counts per sample were estimated from amplification of reference gene primers within the assay. To quantify the absolute abundance of each unique TCRbeta CDR3 rearrangement, sequence reads were collapsed and filtered. For each sample, productive Simpson clonality was calculated as the square root of Simpson's diversity index over productive rearrangements. TCRdb took over this immuneACCESS table, retaining in-frame rearrangements with V and J assigned. Such tables are incomplete; in checked studies, under half of the missing clones stem from an unresolved V gene, and the remainder is unexplained. From that table come the V and J calls and clone size; the DNA was used to work out D and trimming. This sample is represented by approximately 230,000 clones; about 91% of them were singletons. Of the sample, 1.2% to 1.5% is held by the ten largest clones.

The collaborating institutions used their own protocols to collect whole blood in K2EDTA tubes. For TCRbeta analysis, collaborator samples were shipped as frozen whole blood, as isolated PBMCs, or as DNA extracted from either sample type. The sequence came from a man aged 80 or over with acute or convalescent COVID-19. Sequencing was carried out using peripheral blood.

Read as DNA, the sequence is TGTGCCAGCAGCTTAGATCACCCCGGGACAGGGGGCACCGGGGAGCTGTTTTTT. The resulting protein is CASSLDHPGTGGTGELFF. The V gene is TRBV7-8 and the J gene is TRBJ2-2; 11 bases in the middle match TRBD1. CDR1 SGHVS and CDR2 FQNEAQ were looked up in the germline V gene. From cysteine to phenylalanine, the CDR3 is 18 amino acids long. Only the CDR3 DNA stays, 54 bases, in frame from base 1. The junction shows trimming of 1 base on V and 4 bases on J, and the gene matches do not reach 8 bases of it.